These 32 T cell receptor beta chains share one sample of origin, sequenced in a study of blood T cell repertoires in COVID-19. Sequencing was performed with immunoSEQ multiplex PCR; in TCRdb, only in-frame clones are kept and a portion is missing. The sample includes about 27,000 clones, 88% seen only once; the top ten take under 10%. The specimen sequenced was peripheral blood. Every receptor here comes from a woman in her fifties or sixties with active COVID-19.

The chain has TRBV19 and TRBJ2-1, with 7 bases that match TRBD2. Trimming removed 3 bases from V and 7 bases from J; junction bases left unmatched: 9. CDR3 length equals 15 residues. The germline V gene has CDR1 LNHDA and CDR2 SQIVND (reference sequence). Here the CDR3 DNA reads TGTGCCAGTAGTATGGAAGGGCGGGAGACTAATGAGCAGTTCTTC. The encoded protein is CASSMEGRETNEQFF. Full variable domain (missing parts from reference TRBV19 and TRBJ2-1): DGGITQSPKYLFRKEGQNVTLSCEQNLNHDAMYWYRQDPGQGLRLIYYSQIVNDFQKGDIAEGYSVSREKKESFPLTVTSAQKNPTAFYLCASSMEGRETNEQFFGPGTRLTVL.

The chain links TRBV28 to TRBJ2-2, with TRBD1 matching 9 bases. Germline V gives CDR1 MDHEN, CDR2 SYDVKM. The CDR3 loop spans 15 amino acids. The J segment lost 5 bases and the V segment lost 3 bases, leaving 4 bases of the junction unmatched. CDR3 residues: CASSFRDRETGELFF. The CDR3 DNA reads TGTGCCAGCAGTTTCCGGGACAGGGAAACCGGGGAGCTGTTTTTT.

The V gene is TRBV5-6, the J gene TRBJ2-7; a weak D match, TRBD1 (5 bases). Germline V CDR1 and CDR2: SGHDT, YYEEEE. CDR3 length: 15 residues. Trimming took 0 bases from V and 2 from J, leaving 12 bases between them. This CDR3 reads CASSLEAADTYEQYF. CDR3 bases: TGTGCCAGCAGCTTGGAGGCGGCGGACACCTACGAGCAGTACTTC. Drawing the rest from reference TRBV5-6 and TRBJ2-7, the complete variable domain is DAGVTQSPTHLIKTRGQQVTLRCSPKSGHDTVSWYQQALGQGPQFIFQYYEEEERQRGNFPDRFSGHQFPNYSSELNVNALLLGDSALYLCASSLEAADTYEQYFGPGTRLTVT.

The chain carries TRBV28 and TRBJ1-1, with D hard to call. CDR1 is MDHEN, CDR2 SYDVKM, per germline. This CDR3 has 13 residues. V shed 6 bases and J shed 3 bases, with 11 bases lying between them. The CDR3 reads CASSSPSYTEAFF. In DNA form, the CDR3 reads TGTGCCAGCAGCTCCCCCTCGTACACTGAAGCTTTCTTT.

The chain combines TRBV11-3 with TRBJ2-3; possibly TRBD2 for D (5 bases). CDR1 and CDR2 (germline): SGHNT, YENEEA. The CDR3 runs 13 residues. The V gene lost 5 bases and the J gene lost 6 bases, with 12 bases spanning the gap. CDR3 region: CASSPPTGDTQYF. The CDR3 nucleotides are TGTGCCAGCAGCCCGCCGACGGGGGATACGCAGTATTTT.

This sequence joins TRBV19 and TRBJ1-2; TRBD1 might be the D (5 bases). CDR1 and CDR2 from the germline V gene are LNHDA and SQIVND (reference sequence). The CDR3 spans 14 residues. V was shortened by 3 bases and J by 8 bases, with 16 bases between the two germline ends. CDR3 nucleotide sequence: TGTGCCAGTAGTATGCGCCGACAGATCGAGGGCTACACCTTC. This encodes CASSMRRQIEGYTF. The whole variable domain, remainder taken from reference TRBV19 and TRBJ1-2, is DGGITQSPKYLFRKEGQNVTLSCEQNLNHDAMYWYRQDPGQGLRLIYYSQIVNDFQKGDIAEGYSVSREKKESFPLTVTSAQKNPTAFYLCASSMRRQIEGYTFGSGTRLTVV.

The chain joins TRBV6-5 to TRBJ2-6, with D unclear. Germline assignment: CDR1 MNHEY and CDR2 SVGAGI. The length of the CDR3 is 15 residues. V gave up 7 bases and J gave up 0 bases, with 10 bases separating them. The CDR3 protein is CASTTSTSGANVLTF. CDR3 DNA: TGTGCCAGCACCACAAGTACCTCTGGGGCCAACGTCCTGACTTTC.

The rearrangement links TRBV9 to TRBJ2-7; D call uncertain. Germline V gene data show CDR1 as SGDLS and CDR2 as YYNGEE. The V and J ends lost 4 bases and 2 bases respectively, with 13 bases between them. This CDR3 is built from 14 residues. CDR3 DNA sequence: TGTGCCAGCAGCTATGAACAATATGCCTACGAGCAGTACTTC. Protein sequence: CASSYEQYAYEQYF.

J is TRBJ2-5 and V is TRBV5-4; the D is unclear. V lost 2 bases and J lost 0, with 5 bases in between. Germline V gene sequence: CDR1 SGHNT, CDR2 YYREEE (reference sequence). The CDR3 runs to 13 residues. In nucleotides, the CDR3 is TGTGCCAGCAGCTTAATTAACCAAGAGACCCAGTACTTC. Residues: CASSLINQETQYF.

The chain uses TRBV4-1 and TRBJ1-2; the D is unclear. Trimming stripped 4 bases from V and 14 bases from J, with 20 bases between. CDR1 MGHRA and CDR2 YSYEKL come from the germline V gene. The CDR3 contains 13 residues. The CDR3 reads CASSPLALRDWTF. The CDR3 DNA follows: TGCGCCAGCAGCCCACTGGCACTTCGGGATTGGACCTTC.

V gene TRBV18 combines with J gene TRBJ1-5; 7 bases agree with TRBD1. CDR3 length equals 14 residues. Losses at the gene ends were 2 bases for V and 3 bases for J; bases not matched to a gene: 1. Germline CDR1 KGHSH, CDR2 LQKENI. The CDR3, as DNA: TGTGCCAGCTCACCAGGACAGGCCAATCAGCCCCAGCATTTT. Translated: CASSPGQANQPQHF.

J is TRBJ2-7 and V is TRBV5-1; TRBD1 is a possible D gene (6 bases). V was trimmed by 2 bases and J by 0 bases, leaving 9 bases between them. Germline V lookup: CDR1 SGHRS, CDR2 YFSETQ. The CDR3 extends over 14 amino acids. CDR3 loop: CASSLTGISYEQYF. The CDR3 DNA is TGCGCCAGCAGCTTAACAGGGATCTCCTACGAGCAGTACTTC.

The rearrangement joins TRBV30 to TRBJ1-1; D is unclear. The CDR3 totals 12 residues. Germline V gene lookup returns CDR1 GTSNPN and CDR2 SVGIG (reference sequence). Trimming left V 3 bases short and J 5 bases short, with 10 bases between. The CDR3 here is CAWSGAGTEAFF. CDR3 nucleotide sequence: TGTGCCTGGAGCGGTGCGGGAACTGAAGCTTTCTTT. The full variable domain, completed using reference TRBV30 and TRBJ1-1, is SQTIHQWPATLVQPVGSPLSLECTVEGTSNPNLYWYRQAAGRGLQLLFYSVGIGQISSEVPQNLSASRPQDRQFILSSKKLLLSDSGFYLCAWSGAGTEAFFGQGTRLTVV.

V gene TRBV11-2 combines with J gene TRBJ2-7; D call uncertain. Trimming stripped 4 bases from V and 0 bases from J, with 7 bases between. Germline lookup yields CDR1 SGHAT and CDR2 FQNNGV. The CDR3 runs to 13 residues. The CDR3 DNA reads TGTGCCAGCAGCTCCCATTCCTCCTACGAGCAGTACTTC. This gives the protein CASSSHSSYEQYF.

This chain uses TRBV10-3 with TRBJ1-1; possibly TRBD1 for D (6 bases). This CDR3 is built from 14 residues. Trimming pared 3 bases from V and 1 base from J, leaving 9 bases between. The V gene's germline CDR1 is ENHRY and CDR2 SYGVKD. The CDR3 reads CAISEGQPNTEAFF. The CDR3 nucleotides are TGTGCCATCAGTGAAGGACAGCCGAACACTGAAGCTTTCTTT.

CDR3 sequence reads: CASSPRMGLGKGNEQFF. The CDR3, as DNA: TGTGCCAGCAGTCCGAGAATGGGGCTAGGGAAAGGGAATGAGCAGTTCTTC. V usage is TRBV28 and J usage is TRBJ2-1; perhaps TRBD1 as D (5 bases). V lost 5 bases, J lost 7 bases, and 24 bases lay in between. Germline CDR1 MDHEN, CDR2 SYDVKM. The CDR3 is 17 amino acids.

The chain joins TRBV11-2 to TRBJ2-7; 10 bases agree with TRBD1. The CDR3 totals 15 residues. The ends lost 6 bases at V and 3 bases at J; junction bases unmatched: 8. Per germline, CDR1 SGHAT and CDR2 FQNNGV. CDR3: CASRRDRGQYYEQYF. The DNA for the CDR3 is TGTGCCAGCAGACGTGACAGGGGGCAATACTACGAGCAGTACTTC.

The chain combines TRBV6-5 with TRBJ2-4; D perhaps matches TRBD1 (5 bases). The CDR3 is 15 amino acids. CDR1 is MNHEY and CDR2 is SVGAGI in the germline V gene. Between the trimmed V and J ends, which lost 6 bases and 0 bases, there was a span of 12 bases. In nucleotides, the CDR3 is TGTGCCAGCAGCCCCAGGGTTATAGCCAAAAACATTCAGTACTTC. Protein sequence: CASSPRVIAKNIQYF.

The CDR3 DNA follows: TGTGCCAGCAGCCCTCCGACAGGGGGTGGCTACACCTTC. It is translated as CASSPPTGGGYTF. The rearrangement uses TRBV7-9 and TRBJ1-2; 9 bases align to TRBD1. The CDR3 consists of 13 residues. The junction had 5 bases not matched to a gene; V was cut back by 5 bases and J by 7 bases. The germline gives CDR1 SEHNR, CDR2 FQNEAQ (reference sequence).

This rearrangement joins TRBV7-5 to TRBJ2-1; the D call of TRBD2 is as the table states it, not checked on the DNA. TRBV7-5 has pseudogene status. The CDR3 spans 17 residues. DNA for the CDR3: TGTGTCAGAAGCTTAGTCCCCCGGGAGGGGGGATACAATGAGCAGTTCTTC. This translates into CVRSLVPREGGYNEQFF.

The V gene is TRBV19, the J gene TRBJ2-3; 11 positions match TRBD2. Germline CDR1 LNHDA, CDR2 SQIVND (reference sequence). Trimming removed 1 base from V and 2 bases from J; junction bases left unmatched: 8. The CDR3 length is 18 residues. The CDR3 coding sequence is TGTGCCAGTAGTATAGTTACTAGCGGGAGTGGGACCACAGATACGCAGTATTTT. Its protein is CASSIVTSGSGTTDTQYF.

The chain couples TRBV7-9 to TRBJ2-3; D unclear. Deletions cut 3 bases from V and 2 bases from J, with 6 bases between. The CDR3 runs to 13 residues. Germline loops: CDR1 SEHNR, CDR2 FQNEAQ (reference sequence). The CDR3, as DNA: TGTGCCAGCAGCTTCGAGAACACAGATACGCAGTATTTT. Amino acid sequence: CASSFENTDTQYF.

The chain couples TRBV2 to TRBJ2-7; the match to TRBD2 covers 15 bases. Per germline, CDR1 SNHLY and CDR2 FYNNEI. CDR3 length equals 17 residues. V gave up 4 bases and J gave up 4 bases; unmatched junction bases: 8. The CDR3 DNA follows: TGTGCCAGCAGTGCCGGCGGGGGACTAGCGGGAGGTTACGAGCAGTACTTC. Translated: CASSAGGGLAGGYEQYF.

This chain joins TRBV14 and TRBJ1-1, with 8 positions matching TRBD1. CDR1 SGHDN and CDR2 FVKESK come from the germline V gene. The CDR3 spans 14 residues. With V trimmed by 4 bases and J by 5 bases, 6 bases remained unmatched. This CDR3 reads CASSPTGGRTEAFF. In DNA form, the CDR3 reads TGTGCCAGCAGCCCAACAGGGGGTAGGACTGAAGCTTTCTTT.

This clone turned up a few times. This sequence joins TRBV27 and TRBJ2-5; D is ambiguous. This CDR3 has 13 amino acids. Germline CDR1 is MNHEY and CDR2 is SMNVEV (reference sequence). Between the trimmed V and J ends, which lost 2 bases and 2 bases, there was a span of 6 bases. Here the CDR3 DNA reads TGTGCCAGCAGTTTAGCACTTCAAGAGACCCAGTACTTC. Amino acids: CASSLALQETQYF.

CDR3 in amino acids: CASSQAGFFLDTGELFF. Written as DNA, the CDR3 is TGTGCCAGCAGCCAAGCGGGGTTCTTTTTAGACACCGGGGAGCTGTTTTTT. The chain joins TRBV14 to TRBJ2-2; D may be TRBD2 (5 bases). Deletions cut 1 base from V and 3 bases from J, with 15 bases between. Germline V lookup: CDR1 SGHDN, CDR2 FVKESK. The CDR3 has 17 residues.

This sequence joins TRBV28 and TRBJ1-5, with unresolved D. Germline V gene lookup returns CDR1 MDHEN and CDR2 SYDVKM. V lost 6 bases and J lost 4, with 7 bases in between. The CDR3 runs 12 residues. This CDR3 is CASSKLNQPQHF. DNA for the CDR3: TGTGCCAGCAGCAAACTTAATCAGCCCCAGCATTTT.

This chain joins TRBV28 and TRBJ2-1, with 11 nucleotides matching TRBD2. There are 16 residues in the CDR3. Germline V CDR1 and CDR2: MDHEN, SYDVKM. Trimming removed 2 bases from V and 2 bases from J; junction bases left unmatched: 2. This CDR3 is CASSLQLAGAYNEQFF. DNA of the CDR3: TGTGCCAGCAGTTTACAACTAGCGGGAGCCTACAATGAGCAGTTCTTC.

This rearrangement joins TRBV6-5 to TRBJ1-6; no firm D call. V was trimmed by 6 bases and J by 7 bases, leaving 16 bases between them. The CDR3 runs to 15 residues. Germline V gene lookup returns CDR1 MNHEY and CDR2 SVGAGI. The CDR3 bases are TGTGCCAGCAGCTCCACTTTGTCCGGGAATTCACCCCTCCACTTT. It yields the protein CASSSTLSGNSPLHF.

This chain uses TRBV5-1 with TRBJ1-2; no reliable D call. Germline CDR1 reads SGHRS; CDR2 reads YFSETQ. The ends were cut back, 2 bases at V and 2 bases at J, with 7 bases in the middle. The CDR3 consists of 13 residues. CDR3 DNA sequence: TGCGCCAGCAGCTTAGACAAGAACTATGGCTACACCTTC. It encodes CASSLDKNYGYTF. The variable domain in full, with the rest retrieved from reference TRBV5-1 and TRBJ1-2, is KAGVTQTPRYLIKTRGQQVTLSCSPISGHRSVSWYQQTPGQGLQFLFEYFSETQRNKGNFPGRFSGRQFSNSRSEMNVSTLELGDSALYLCASSLDKNYGYTFGSGTRLTVV.

The rearrangement links TRBV27 to TRBJ2-7; a weak D match, TRBD2 (6 bases). Germline CDR1 MNHEY, CDR2 SMNVEV (reference sequence). CDR3 length: 15 residues. V shed 6 bases and J shed 2 bases, with 17 bases lying between them. The CDR3, as DNA: TGTGCCAGCAGCCTACGGAGGGCTATTGCCTACGAGCAGTACTTC. Its translation is CASSLRRAIAYEQYF.

This chain joins TRBV6-2 or TRBV6-3 and TRBJ2-3; TRBD1 aligns across 7 bases. CDR3 length: 14 amino acids. J gave up 2 bases and V 6 bases, and 5 bases lay outside the gene matches. CDR1 is MNHEY and CDR2 is SVGEGT in the germline V gene. The CDR3 spells CASSPGGFTDTQYF. DNA for the CDR3: TGTGCCAGCAGCCCAGGGGGTTTCACAGATACGCAGTATTTT.